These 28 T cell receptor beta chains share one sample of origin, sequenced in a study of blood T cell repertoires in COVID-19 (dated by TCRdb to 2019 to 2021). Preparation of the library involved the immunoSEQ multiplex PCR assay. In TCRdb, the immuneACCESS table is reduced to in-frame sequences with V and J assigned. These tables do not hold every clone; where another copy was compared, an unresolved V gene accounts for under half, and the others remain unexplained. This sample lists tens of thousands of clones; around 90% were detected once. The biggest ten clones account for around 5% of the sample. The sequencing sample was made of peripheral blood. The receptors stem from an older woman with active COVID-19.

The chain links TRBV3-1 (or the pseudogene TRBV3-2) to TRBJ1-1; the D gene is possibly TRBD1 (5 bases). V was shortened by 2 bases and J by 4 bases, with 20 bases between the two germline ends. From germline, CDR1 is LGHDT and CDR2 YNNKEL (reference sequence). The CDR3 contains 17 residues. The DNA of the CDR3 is TGTGCCAGCAGCCAAATCCGCTCAACAGGTCGTGGCACTGAAGCTTTCTTT. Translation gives CASSQIRSTGRGTEAFF.

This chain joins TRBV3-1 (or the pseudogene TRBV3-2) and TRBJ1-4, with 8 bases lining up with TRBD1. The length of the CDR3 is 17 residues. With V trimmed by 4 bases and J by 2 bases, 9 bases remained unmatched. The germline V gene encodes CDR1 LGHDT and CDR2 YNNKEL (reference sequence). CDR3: CASSPGGRGRTNEKLFF. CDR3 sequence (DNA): TGTGCCAGCAGCCCCGGTGGCAGGGGGCGTACTAATGAAAAACTGTTTTTT.

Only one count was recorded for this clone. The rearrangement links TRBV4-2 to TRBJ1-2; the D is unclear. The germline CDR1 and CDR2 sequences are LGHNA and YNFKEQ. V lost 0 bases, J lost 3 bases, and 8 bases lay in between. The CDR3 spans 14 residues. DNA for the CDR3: TGTGCCAGCAGCCAAGAGGGCCCCTACTATGGCTACACCTTC. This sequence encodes CASSQEGPYYGYTF.

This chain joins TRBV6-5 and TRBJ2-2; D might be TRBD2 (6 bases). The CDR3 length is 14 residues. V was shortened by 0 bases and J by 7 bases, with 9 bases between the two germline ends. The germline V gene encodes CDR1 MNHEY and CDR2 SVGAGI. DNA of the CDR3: TGTGCCAGCAGTTACTCCGGGGGAGGCGGGGAGCTGTTTTTT. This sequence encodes CASSYSGGGGELFF.

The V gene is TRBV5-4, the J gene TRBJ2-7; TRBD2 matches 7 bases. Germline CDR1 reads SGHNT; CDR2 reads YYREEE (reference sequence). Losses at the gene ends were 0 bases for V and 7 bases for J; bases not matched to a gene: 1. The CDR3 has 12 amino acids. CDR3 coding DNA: TGTGCCAGCAGCTTGGGGGGGGGAGAGCAGTACTTC. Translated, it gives CASSLGGGEQYF.

CDR3 coding DNA: TGTGCCAGCAGCTTAGGGGTCAGCGGCAATCAGCCCCAGCATTTT. Translated: CASSLGVSGNQPQHF. The chain couples TRBV7-2 to TRBJ1-5; D gene ambiguous. Germline loops: CDR1 SGHTA, CDR2 FQGNSA. The CDR3 is 15 residues long. V gave up 1 base and J gave up 2 bases, with 9 bases separating them.

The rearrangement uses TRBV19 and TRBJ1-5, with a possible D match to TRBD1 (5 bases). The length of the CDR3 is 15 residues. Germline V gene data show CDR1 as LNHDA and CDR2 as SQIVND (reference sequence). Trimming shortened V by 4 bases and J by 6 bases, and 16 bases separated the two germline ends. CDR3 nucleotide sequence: TGTGCCAGTAGTAGTTTGGGGCAGTCAAGTCAGCCCCAGCATTTT. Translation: CASSSLGQSSQPQHF.

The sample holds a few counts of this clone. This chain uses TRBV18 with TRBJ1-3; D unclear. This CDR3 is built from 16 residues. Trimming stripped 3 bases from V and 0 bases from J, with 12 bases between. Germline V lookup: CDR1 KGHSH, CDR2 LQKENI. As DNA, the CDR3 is TGTGCCAGCTCACCGGATACCACAGACTCTGGAAACACCATATATTTT. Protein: CASSPDTTDSGNTIYF.

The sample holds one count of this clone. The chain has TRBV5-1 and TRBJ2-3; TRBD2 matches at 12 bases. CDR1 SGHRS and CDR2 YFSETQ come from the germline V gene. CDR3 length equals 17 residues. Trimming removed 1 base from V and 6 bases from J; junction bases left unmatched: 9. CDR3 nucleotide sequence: TGCGCCAGCAGCTTGCTAGCGGGAGGGGGAATACCGGATACGCAGTATTTT. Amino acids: CASSLLAGGGIPDTQYF.

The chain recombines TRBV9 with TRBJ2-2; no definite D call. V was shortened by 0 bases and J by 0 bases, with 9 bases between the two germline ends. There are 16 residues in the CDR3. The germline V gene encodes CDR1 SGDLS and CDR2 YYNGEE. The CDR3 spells CASSVDPGANTGELFF. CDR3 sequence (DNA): TGTGCCAGCAGCGTAGATCCCGGAGCGAACACCGGGGAGCTGTTTTTT. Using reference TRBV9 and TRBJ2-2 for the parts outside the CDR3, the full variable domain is DSGVTQTPKHLITATGQRVTLRCSPRSGDLSVYWYQQSLDQGLQFLIQYYNGEERAKGNILERFSAQQFPDLHSELNLSSLELGDSALYFCASSVDPGANTGELFFGEGSRLTVL.

The CDR3 protein is CASSWASGHNEQFF. The CDR3 bases are TGTGCCAGCAGCTGGGCTAGCGGCCACAATGAGCAGTTCTTC. The V gene is TRBV5-6, the J gene TRBJ2-1, with 7 bases matching TRBD2. The CDR3 contains 14 residues. Germline V CDR1 and CDR2: SGHDT, YYEEEE. After removal of 3 bases from V and 5 bases from J, the junction contained 5 bases not matched to a gene. Based on the CDR3 plus reference TRBV5-6 and TRBJ2-1, the full variable domain is DAGVTQSPTHLIKTRGQQVTLRCSPKSGHDTVSWYQQALGQGPQFIFQYYEEEERQRGNFPDRFSGHQFPNYSSELNVNALLLGDSALYLCASSWASGHNEQFFGPGTRLTVL.

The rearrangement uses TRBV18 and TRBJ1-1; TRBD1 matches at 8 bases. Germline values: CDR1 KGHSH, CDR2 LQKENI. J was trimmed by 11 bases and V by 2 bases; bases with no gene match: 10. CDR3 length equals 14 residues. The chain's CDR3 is CASSPSNQGAKAFF. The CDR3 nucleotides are TGTGCCAGCTCACCAAGTAACCAGGGGGCGAAGGCTTTCTTT.

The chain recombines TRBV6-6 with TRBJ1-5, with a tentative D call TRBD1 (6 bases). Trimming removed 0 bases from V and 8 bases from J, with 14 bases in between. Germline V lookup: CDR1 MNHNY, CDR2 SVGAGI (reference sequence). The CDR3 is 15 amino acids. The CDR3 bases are TGTGCCAGCAGTTACTCAAGACGGTCAGGGGAGCCCCAGCATTTT. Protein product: CASSYSRRSGEPQHF.

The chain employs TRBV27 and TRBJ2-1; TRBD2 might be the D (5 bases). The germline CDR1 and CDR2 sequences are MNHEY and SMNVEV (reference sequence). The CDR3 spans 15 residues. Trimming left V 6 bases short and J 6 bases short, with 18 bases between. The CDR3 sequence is CASRARGDFPNEQFF. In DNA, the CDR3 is TGTGCCAGCAGGGCCCGGGGAGACTTTCCCAATGAGCAGTTCTTC.

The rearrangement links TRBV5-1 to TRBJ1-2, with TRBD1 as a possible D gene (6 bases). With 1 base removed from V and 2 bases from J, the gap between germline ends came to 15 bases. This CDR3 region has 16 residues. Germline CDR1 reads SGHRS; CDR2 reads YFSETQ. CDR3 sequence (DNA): TGCGCCAGCAGCTTGTTGGGGAGCACAGGGAACTATGGCTACACCTTC. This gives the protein CASSLLGSTGNYGYTF.

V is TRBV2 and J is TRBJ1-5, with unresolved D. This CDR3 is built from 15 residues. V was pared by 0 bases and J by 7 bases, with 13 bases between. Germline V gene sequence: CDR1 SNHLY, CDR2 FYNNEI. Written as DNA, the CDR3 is TGTGCCAGCAGTGAAGCGCTTTGGGCAGGCCAGCCCCAGCATTTT. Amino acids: CASSEALWAGQPQHF.

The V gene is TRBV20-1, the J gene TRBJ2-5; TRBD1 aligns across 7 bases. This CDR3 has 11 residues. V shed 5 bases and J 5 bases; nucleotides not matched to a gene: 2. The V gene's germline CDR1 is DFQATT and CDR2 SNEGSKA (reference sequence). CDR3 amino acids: CSALTGETQYF. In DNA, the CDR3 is TGCAGTGCTCTGACAGGGGAGACCCAGTACTTC.

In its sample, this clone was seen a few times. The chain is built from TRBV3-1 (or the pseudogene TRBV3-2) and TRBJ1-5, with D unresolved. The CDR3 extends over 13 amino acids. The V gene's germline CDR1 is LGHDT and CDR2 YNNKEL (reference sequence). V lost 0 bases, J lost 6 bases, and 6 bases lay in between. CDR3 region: CASSQDLLQPQHF. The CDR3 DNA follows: TGTGCCAGCAGCCAAGATCTCCTTCAGCCCCAGCATTTT.

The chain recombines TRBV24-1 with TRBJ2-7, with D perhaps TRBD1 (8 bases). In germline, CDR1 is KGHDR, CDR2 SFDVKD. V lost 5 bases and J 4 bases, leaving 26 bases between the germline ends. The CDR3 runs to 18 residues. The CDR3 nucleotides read TGTGCCACCAGTGTGCGGCTAGCGGAGGACAGGGCCCGGTACGAGCAGTACTTC. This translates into CATSVRLAEDRARYEQYF.

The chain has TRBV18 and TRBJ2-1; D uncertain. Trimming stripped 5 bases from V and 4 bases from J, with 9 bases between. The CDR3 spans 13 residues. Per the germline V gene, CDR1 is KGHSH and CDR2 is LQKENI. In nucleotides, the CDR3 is TGTGCCAGCTCAGTAACACCATACAATGAGCAGTTCTTC. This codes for CASSVTPYNEQFF.

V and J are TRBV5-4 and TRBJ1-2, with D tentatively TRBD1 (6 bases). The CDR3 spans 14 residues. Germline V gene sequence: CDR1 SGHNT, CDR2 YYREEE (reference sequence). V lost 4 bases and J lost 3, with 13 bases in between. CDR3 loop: CASSSQGRDYGYTF. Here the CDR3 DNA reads TGTGCCAGCAGCAGCCAGGGGAGGGACTATGGCTACACCTTC.

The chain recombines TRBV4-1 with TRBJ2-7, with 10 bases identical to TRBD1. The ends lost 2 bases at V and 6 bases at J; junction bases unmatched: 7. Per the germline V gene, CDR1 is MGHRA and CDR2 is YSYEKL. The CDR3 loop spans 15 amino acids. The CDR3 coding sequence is TGCGCCAGCAGCCAAAGGGGACAGGGGATAAGCGAGCAGTACTTC. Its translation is CASSQRGQGISEQYF.

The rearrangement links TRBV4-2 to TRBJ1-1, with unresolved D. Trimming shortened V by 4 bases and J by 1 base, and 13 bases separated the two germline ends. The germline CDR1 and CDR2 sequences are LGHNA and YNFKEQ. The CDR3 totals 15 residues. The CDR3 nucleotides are TGTGCCAGCAGCCTAGTGGAGCGTGGGAACACTGAAGCTTTCTTT. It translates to CASSLVERGNTEAFF.

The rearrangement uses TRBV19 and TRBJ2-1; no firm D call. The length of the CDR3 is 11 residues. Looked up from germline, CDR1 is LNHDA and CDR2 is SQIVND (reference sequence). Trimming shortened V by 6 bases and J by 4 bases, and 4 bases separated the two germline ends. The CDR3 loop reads CASREYNEQFF. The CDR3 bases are TGTGCCAGTAGGGAGTACAATGAGCAGTTCTTC.

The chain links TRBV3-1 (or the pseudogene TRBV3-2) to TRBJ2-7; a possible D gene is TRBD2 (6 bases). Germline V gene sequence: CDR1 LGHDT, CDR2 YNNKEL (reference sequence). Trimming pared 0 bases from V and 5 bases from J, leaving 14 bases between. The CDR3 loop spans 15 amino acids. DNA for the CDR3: TGTGCCAGCAGCCAAGATAGTCCGGGGGAGAACGAGCAGTACTTC. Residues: CASSQDSPGENEQYF.

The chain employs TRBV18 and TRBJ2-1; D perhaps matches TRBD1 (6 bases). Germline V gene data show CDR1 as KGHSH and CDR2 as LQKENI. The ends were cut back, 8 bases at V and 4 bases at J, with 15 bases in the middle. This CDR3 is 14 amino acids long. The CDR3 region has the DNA TGTGCCAGCATACAGGGATCGCTGTACAATGAGCAGTTCTTC. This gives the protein CASIQGSLYNEQFF.

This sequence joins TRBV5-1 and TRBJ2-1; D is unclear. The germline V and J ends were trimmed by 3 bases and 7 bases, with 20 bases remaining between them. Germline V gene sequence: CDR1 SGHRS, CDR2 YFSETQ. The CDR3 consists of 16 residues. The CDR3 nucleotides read TGCGCCAGCAGCTCGGAGTTCTATTTATCAAGAAATGAGCAGTTCTTC. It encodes CASSSEFYLSRNEQFF.

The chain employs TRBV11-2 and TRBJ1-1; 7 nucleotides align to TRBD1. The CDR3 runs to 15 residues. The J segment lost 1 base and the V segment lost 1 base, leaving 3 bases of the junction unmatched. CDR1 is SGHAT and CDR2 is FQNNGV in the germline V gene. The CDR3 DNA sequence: TGTGCCAGCAGCTTAGTGGGACAGTCGAACACTGAAGCTTTCTTT. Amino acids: CASSLVGQSNTEAFF.